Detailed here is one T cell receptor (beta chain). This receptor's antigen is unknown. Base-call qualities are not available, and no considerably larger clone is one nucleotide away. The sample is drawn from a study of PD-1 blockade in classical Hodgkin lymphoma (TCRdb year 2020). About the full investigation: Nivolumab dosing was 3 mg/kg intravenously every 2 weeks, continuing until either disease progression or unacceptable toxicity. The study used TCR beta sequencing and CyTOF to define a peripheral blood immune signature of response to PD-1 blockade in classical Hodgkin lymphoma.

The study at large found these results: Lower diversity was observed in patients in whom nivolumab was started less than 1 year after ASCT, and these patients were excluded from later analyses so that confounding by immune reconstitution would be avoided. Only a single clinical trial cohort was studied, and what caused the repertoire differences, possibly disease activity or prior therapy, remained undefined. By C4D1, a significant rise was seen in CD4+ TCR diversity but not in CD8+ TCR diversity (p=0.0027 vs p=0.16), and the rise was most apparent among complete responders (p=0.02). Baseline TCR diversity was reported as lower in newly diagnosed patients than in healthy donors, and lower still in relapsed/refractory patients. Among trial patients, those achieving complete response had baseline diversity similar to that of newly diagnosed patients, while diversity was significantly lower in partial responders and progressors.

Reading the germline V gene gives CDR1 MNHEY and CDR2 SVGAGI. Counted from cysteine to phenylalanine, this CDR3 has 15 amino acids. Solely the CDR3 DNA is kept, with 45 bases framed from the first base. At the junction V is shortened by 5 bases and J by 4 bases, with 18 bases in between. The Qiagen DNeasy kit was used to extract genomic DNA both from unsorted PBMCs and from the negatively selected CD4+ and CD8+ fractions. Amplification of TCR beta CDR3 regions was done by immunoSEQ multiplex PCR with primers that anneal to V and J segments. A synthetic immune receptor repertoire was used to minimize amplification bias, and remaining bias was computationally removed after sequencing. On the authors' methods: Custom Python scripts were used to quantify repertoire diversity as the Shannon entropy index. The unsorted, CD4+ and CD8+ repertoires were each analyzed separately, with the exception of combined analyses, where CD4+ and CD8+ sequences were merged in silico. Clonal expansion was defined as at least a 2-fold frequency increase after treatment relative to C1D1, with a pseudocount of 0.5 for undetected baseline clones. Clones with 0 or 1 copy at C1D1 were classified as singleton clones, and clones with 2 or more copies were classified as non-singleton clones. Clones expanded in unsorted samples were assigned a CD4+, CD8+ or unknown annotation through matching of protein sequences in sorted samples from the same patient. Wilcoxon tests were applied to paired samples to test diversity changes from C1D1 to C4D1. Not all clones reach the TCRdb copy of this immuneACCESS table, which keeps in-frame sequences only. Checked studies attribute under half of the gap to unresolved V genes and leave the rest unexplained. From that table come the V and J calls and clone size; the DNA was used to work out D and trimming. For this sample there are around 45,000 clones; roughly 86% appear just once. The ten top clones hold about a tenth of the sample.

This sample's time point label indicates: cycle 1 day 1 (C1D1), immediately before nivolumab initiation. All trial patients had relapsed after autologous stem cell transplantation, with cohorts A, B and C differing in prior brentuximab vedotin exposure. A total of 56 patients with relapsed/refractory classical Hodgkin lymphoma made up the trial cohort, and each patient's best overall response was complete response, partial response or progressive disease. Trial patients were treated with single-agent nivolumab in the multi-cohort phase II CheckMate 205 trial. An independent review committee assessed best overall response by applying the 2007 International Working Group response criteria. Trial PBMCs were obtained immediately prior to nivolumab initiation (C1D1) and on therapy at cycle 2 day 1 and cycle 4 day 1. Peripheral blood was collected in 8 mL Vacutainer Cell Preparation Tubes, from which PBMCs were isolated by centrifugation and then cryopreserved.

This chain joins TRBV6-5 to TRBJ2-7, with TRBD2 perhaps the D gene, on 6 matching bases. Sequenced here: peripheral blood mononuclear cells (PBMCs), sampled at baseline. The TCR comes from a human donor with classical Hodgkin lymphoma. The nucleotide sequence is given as TGTGCCAGCAGTCCTGGGATGGCGGGGAAGTACGAGCAGTACTTC. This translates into CASSPGMAGKYEQYF.